This TCR beta chain was sequenced in a study of graft-versus-host responses after intestinal transplantation. Study-level points and caveats: Peak GvH clone levels in circulation were associated with early post-transplant HvG declines. The recipient marrow held GvH clones, and some of them showed up first in ileum or blood.

Here immunoSEQ multiplex PCR was the method, and the copy in TCRdb shows in-frame clones only, minus some. The sample has approximately 86,000 clones; roughly 90% are singletons. Remarks on this clone: The antigen is unknown.

CDR3 length: 18 amino acids. The germline V gene encodes CDR1 SGHTA and CDR2 FQGNSA. V trimming: 5 bases; J trimming: 0 bases; junction bases outside the gene matches: 13. This clonotype was obtained from a human donor who was the organ donor for an intestinal transplant. The source material was unstimulated CD8+ T cells sorted from spleen or lymph node cells, sampled before transplant. The J gene is TRBJ2-5, the V gene TRBV7-2; 9 nucleotides match TRBD2. This CDR3 is CASSQSIEAGGHQETQYF. DNA of the CDR3: TGTGCCAGCAGCCAATCAATCGAAGCGGGGGGACACCAAGAGACCCAGTACTTC.